The source of this TCR beta chain is a study of blood T cells in healthy people across ages. The V gene lost 6 bases and the J gene lost 7 bases, with 12 bases spanning the gap. The CDR3 has 13 residues. Germline V gene lookup returns CDR1 MNHEY and CDR2 SVGAGI. A J-beta primer mix and a sample-barcoded 5' primer were used in a second PCR of about 7 to 12 cycles. TCRdb used MiXCR to reprocess the 5' RACE reads, holding one entry per CDR3 protein. This sample has about 800,000 distinct CDR3 sequences, with roughly 25% found just once. These data were also reused for a study on T cells of mothers and their children. According to that study: Related mother-child pairs shared slightly more overlap than unrelated pairs, but the difference was non-significant.

The receptor's source is a boy aged 5-17 years in good health. Sequenced sample: blood. V gene TRBV6-5 combines with J gene TRBJ2-2, with a possible D match to TRBD1 (6 bases). The CDR3 DNA follows: TGTGCCAGCAGGCGACGGACAGTCGGGGAGCTGTTTTTT. Translating it yields CASRRRTVGELFF.